The 27 T cell receptor beta chains below were found in one sample sequenced in a study of blood T cell repertoires in COVID-19. The repertoire was sequenced with immunoSEQ multiplex PCR; TCRdb's copy has only in-frame clones and lacks some. The data contain about 220,000 clones, 85% of them singletons. The specimen was peripheral blood. The receptors shown here come from a woman in her seventies with COVID-19, enrolled during active disease.

The rearrangement joins TRBV18 to TRBJ2-7; D gene unclear. Germline CDR1 and CDR2: KGHSH and LQKENI. The CDR3 is 14 amino acids. Trimming left V 0 bases short and J 5 bases short, with 11 bases between. This CDR3 reads CASSPPGGSHEQYF. The CDR3 region has the DNA TGTGCCAGCTCACCACCAGGCGGTTCCCACGAGCAGTACTTC.

This CDR3 reads CASSQEVRREGEQFF. The CDR3 nucleotides read TGTGCCAGCAGCCAAGAAGTGAGGAGGGAGGGTGAGCAGTTCTTC. The genes are TRBV4-2 and TRBJ2-1, with 7 nucleotides matching TRBD2. The CDR3 is 15 amino acids. Trimming at V came to 0 bases and at J to 9 bases, leaving 8 bases not matched to a gene. The V gene's germline CDR1 is LGHNA and CDR2 YNFKEQ.

This clone has just one count. The rearrangement joins TRBV19 to TRBJ2-7, with 8 nucleotides matching TRBD1. The germline V gene has CDR1 LNHDA and CDR2 SQIVND (reference sequence). V shed 6 bases, J shed 9 bases, and the junction held 10 bases outside the gene matches. The CDR3 is made up of 13 amino acids. CDR3 bases: TGTGCCAGTAGCATAACCCCCGACAGGGGGCAGTACTTC. This gives the protein CASSITPDRGQYF.

The chain employs TRBV6-2 or TRBV6-3 and TRBJ2-7; 7 bases agree with TRBD1. CDR1 and CDR2 (germline): MNHEY, SVGEGT. With V trimmed by 4 bases and J by 2 bases, 8 bases remained unmatched. This CDR3 has 15 residues. This chain's CDR3 is CASSSPGQSAYEQYF. DNA for the CDR3: TGTGCCAGCAGTTCCCCGGGACAGTCAGCCTACGAGCAGTACTTC.

The rearrangement links TRBV7-2 to TRBJ1-2, with D perhaps TRBD1 (5 bases). The CDR3 consists of 14 residues. Trimming stripped 3 bases from V and 3 bases from J, with 11 bases between. Germline-derived CDR1 and CDR2 are SGHTA and FQGNSA. DNA for the CDR3: TGTGCCAGCAGCTTGACAGTAGGGGACTATGGCTACACCTTC. Protein sequence: CASSLTVGDYGYTF.

The J gene is TRBJ2-2, the V gene TRBV2; D may be TRBD2 (6 bases). Trimming cost V 4 bases and J 7 bases, with 16 bases left between them. This CDR3 comprises 15 residues. Germline-derived CDR1 and CDR2 are SNHLY and FYNNEI. CDR3 DNA: TGTGCCAGCAGTGCCCCCGGAGGGTATGTCGGGGAGCTGTTTTTT. This sequence encodes CASSAPGGYVGELFF.

The V and J genes are TRBV19 and TRBJ1-1, with TRBD1 identical over 8 bases. V was pared by 9 bases and J by 0 bases, with 12 bases of the junction left unmatched. The CDR3 runs 16 residues. Germline loops: CDR1 LNHDA, CDR2 SQIVND (reference sequence). Written as DNA, the CDR3 is TGTGCCAGCGCCCCGGCAGGGGGCTCCCTGAACACTGAAGCTTTCTTT. This gives the protein CASAPAGGSLNTEAFF.

V is TRBV28 and J is TRBJ1-6, with 9 bases lining up with TRBD1. The germline V gene has CDR1 MDHEN and CDR2 SYDVKM. V lost 5 bases, J lost 9 bases, and 5 bases stayed unmatched. This CDR3 has 14 amino acids. The CDR3, as DNA: TGTGCCAGCAGTATGGGACAGGGAGGTTCACCCCTCCACTTT. Protein sequence: CASSMGQGGSPLHF.

The chain has TRBV5-1 and TRBJ2-1, with 10 bases that match TRBD2. V dropped 3 bases and J dropped 1; count of bases not matched to a gene: 10. The germline V gene has CDR1 SGHRS and CDR2 YFSETQ. This CDR3 is built from 18 residues. CDR3 region: CASSSNIAGGGSYNEQFF. CDR3 nucleotide sequence: TGCGCCAGCAGCTCTAACATAGCGGGAGGCGGGTCCTACAATGAGCAGTTCTTC.

The chain recombines TRBV4-1 with TRBJ1-5, with a possible D match to TRBD1 (5 bases). Germline V gene sequence: CDR1 MGHRA, CDR2 YSYEKL. This CDR3 comprises 15 residues. Trimming removed 4 bases at V and 7 bases at J, with 17 bases between. The CDR3 sequence: CASSLIGGEGQPQHF. The CDR3, as DNA: TGCGCCAGCAGCCTCATCGGAGGGGAAGGGCAGCCCCAGCATTTT.

As for this clone: One junction end disagrees with the germline gene, perhaps due to a read error. The gene calls are TRBV6-6 and TRBJ1-5; weak D call: TRBD1 (6 bases). CDR3 length: 14 residues. CDR1 is MNHNY and CDR2 is SVGAGI in the germline V gene (reference sequence). In DNA, the CDR3 is TGTGCCAGCAGTTCCAATGGACAGCCGGAGTCTGTCCGTTTT. Translated, it gives CASSSNGQPESVRF.

This clone has a handful of counts. This chain joins TRBV6-2 or TRBV6-3 and TRBJ2-2; weak D call: TRBD1 (7 bases). V shed 2 bases and J shed 4 bases, with 11 bases lying between them. There are 15 residues in the CDR3. Looked up from germline, CDR1 is MNHEY and CDR2 is SVGEGT. CDR3 DNA sequence: TGTGCCAGCAGTTACGCCAGGGGGGCCACCGGGGAGCTGTTTTTT. This codes for CASSYARGATGELFF.

V is TRBV30 and J is TRBJ1-6; TRBD1 might be the D (6 bases). Trimming left V 2 bases short and J 5 bases short, with 10 bases between. The CDR3 sequence is 14 residues long. Per the germline V gene, CDR1 is GTSNPN and CDR2 is SVGIG (reference sequence). CDR3 region: CAWSKGQDNSPLHF. CDR3 sequence (DNA): TGTGCCTGGAGTAAGGGACAAGATAATTCACCCCTCCACTTT.

This clone came up once. This specimen includes other DNA sequences encoding the same CDR3. The chain combines TRBV9 with TRBJ2-2; 11 positions match TRBD1. The germline gives CDR1 SGDLS, CDR2 YYNGEE. Unmatched junction bases numbered 3, after V lost 2 bases and J lost 3 bases. CDR3 size: 16 residues. CDR3 in DNA: TGTGCCAGCAGCGTTGGACAGGGGGCGGACACCGGGGAGCTGTTTTTT. Amino acids: CASSVGQGADTGELFF.

The CDR3 bases are TGTGCCAGTAGTATAGTGAATCCGAGCTCCACCGGGGAGCTGTTTTTT. It is translated as CASSIVNPSSTGELFF. V usage is TRBV19 and J usage is TRBJ2-2; D gene uncertain. Germline CDR1 LNHDA, CDR2 SQIVND (reference sequence). With 1 base removed from V and 4 bases from J, the gap between germline ends came to 13 bases. The CDR3 sequence is 16 residues long.

In its sample, this clone was seen once. V and J are TRBV6-5 and TRBJ1-6, with D possibly matching TRBD1 (5 bases). CDR3 size: 14 residues. The germline CDR1 and CDR2 sequences are MNHEY and SVGAGI. The V end was cut by 1 base, the J end by 10 bases, with 11 bases between. CDR3 loop: CASSYWGVSSPLHF. The CDR3 DNA reads TGTGCCAGCAGTTACTGGGGGGTTAGCTCACCCCTCCACTTT.

The chain recombines TRBV29-1 with TRBJ1-2; D is possibly TRBD1 (5 bases). Trimming took off 8 bases at V and 0 bases at J, with 16 bases between the two ends. This CDR3 contains 14 residues. The germline CDR1 and CDR2 sequences are SQVTM and ANQGSEA. CDR3 sequence: CSFQRQPTNYGYTF. CDR3 sequence (DNA): TGCAGCTTCCAAAGACAGCCAACTAACTATGGCTACACCTTC.

The CDR3: CASSGGYGYRDNSPLHF. DNA of the CDR3: TGCGCCAGCAGTGGAGGTTATGGTTACAGGGATAATTCACCCCTCCACTTT. The V and J genes are TRBV10-2 and TRBJ1-6, with D possibly being TRBD1 (6 bases). The CDR3 loop spans 17 amino acids. Looked up from germline, CDR1 is WSHSY and CDR2 is SAAADI. The germline V and J ends were trimmed by 4 bases and 5 bases, with 18 bases remaining between them.

This clone came up once. V gene TRBV29-1 combines with J gene TRBJ2-2; possible D gene TRBD1, 5 bases. CDR3 length: 13 residues. The germline CDR1 and CDR2 sequences are SQVTM and ANQGSEA. V shed 7 bases and J shed 5 bases, with 14 bases lying between them. CDR3 protein: CSGADTRTGELFF. CDR3 DNA sequence: TGCAGCGGGGCGGACACGAGGACCGGGGAGCTGTTTTTT.

The rearrangement joins TRBV11-3 to TRBJ2-5; D call uncertain. The V end was cut by 5 bases, the J end by 4 bases, with 11 bases between. In germline, CDR1 is SGHNT, CDR2 YENEEA. CDR3 size: 13 residues. The CDR3 is CASSLPVLETQYF. CDR3 sequence (DNA): TGTGCCAGCAGCCTTCCGGTTTTAGAGACCCAGTACTTC.

The rearrangement joins TRBV11-1 to TRBJ2-2; D is undetermined. V dropped 1 base and J dropped 8 bases, with 5 bases sitting between them. From germline, CDR1 is SGHAT and CDR2 FQDESV (reference sequence). The CDR3 covers 12 residues. The CDR3 DNA is TGTGCCAGCAGCTTAGAGCTAGGGGAGCTGTTTTTT. Encoded protein: CASSLELGELFF.

The chain links TRBV29-1 to TRBJ1-1; 7 bases line up with TRBD1. J gave up 0 bases and V 7 bases, and 5 bases lay outside the gene matches. This CDR3 is 13 amino acids long. Germline CDR1 is SQVTM and CDR2 is ANQGSEA. Written as DNA, the CDR3 is TGCAGCGGCCGACAGGGCCTGAACACTGAAGCTTTCTTT. Translating gives CSGRQGLNTEAFF.

The chain employs TRBV18 and TRBJ2-5; 10 nucleotides line up with TRBD2. CDR3 size: 15 residues. The junction had 4 bases not matched to a gene; V was cut back by 4 bases and J by 2 bases. Per germline, CDR1 KGHSH and CDR2 LQKENI. CDR3 sequence: CASSRSGGPQETQYF. The DNA of the CDR3 is TGTGCCAGCTCACGTAGCGGGGGGCCTCAAGAGACCCAGTACTTC.

The chain uses TRBV6-5 and TRBJ1-6, with D possibly being TRBD1 (5 bases). V was trimmed by 2 bases and J by 6 bases, leaving 11 bases between them. Looked up from germline, CDR1 is MNHEY and CDR2 is SVGAGI. The CDR3 is made up of 15 amino acids. The CDR3 protein is CASSYAGMSNSPLHF. In DNA, the CDR3 is TGTGCCAGCAGTTACGCAGGGATGAGTAATTCACCCCTCCACTTT.

The chain combines TRBV7-3 with TRBJ2-7; 8 nucleotides align to TRBD1. The CDR3 length is 16 residues. CDR1 SGHTA and CDR2 FQGTGA come from the germline V gene. V dropped 2 bases and J dropped 0; count of bases not matched to a gene: 6. As DNA, the CDR3 is TGTGCCAGCAGCTTAGATCCCACAGGGGGCTCCTACGAGCAGTACTTC. Protein sequence: CASSLDPTGGSYEQYF.

The chain is built from TRBV6-2 or TRBV6-3 and TRBJ1-5; D is perhaps TRBD1 (5 bases). The CDR3 loop spans 17 amino acids. Trimming took off 0 bases at V and 2 bases at J, with 14 bases between the two ends. Germline V gene sequence: CDR1 MNHEY, CDR2 SVGEGT. CDR3 nucleotides: TGTGCCAGCAGTTACTCGTGGACATCCCGGGGCAATCAGCCCCAGCATTTT. This gives the protein CASSYSWTSRGNQPQHF.

The chain joins TRBV19 to TRBJ1-6, with 7 positions matching TRBD1. The CDR3 spans 14 residues. Unmatched junction bases numbered 8, after V lost 8 bases and J lost 7 bases. CDR1 LNHDA and CDR2 SQIVND come from the germline V gene (reference sequence). The DNA of the CDR3 is TGTGCCAGTCAAACAGGGGCCGTGAATTCACCCCTCCACTTT. It encodes CASQTGAVNSPLHF.